This T cell receptor beta chain was identified in a study of OX40 agonist ivuxolimab in advanced cancers. Some background on the complete study: Ivuxolimab was a fully human IgG2 agonistic monoclonal antibody targeting the costimulatory receptor OX40 (CD134). Intravenous ivuxolimab was administered to patients every 2 weeks at six dose levels: 0.01, 0.1, 0.3, 1.5, 3 and 10 mg/kg. Of the roughly 50 dose-escalation patients, hepatocellular carcinoma was present in about 19, melanoma in approximately 15, renal cell carcinoma in 9 and head and neck cancer in 9. In the dose-escalation cohort, 82.7% of patients were male, and the mean age was around 60 years with a range of roughly 23 to 79. Patients were allowed to have had prior anti-PD-1, anti-PD-L1 or anti-CTLA-4 therapy, and approximately 37% of the dose-escalation patients had been treated with checkpoint inhibitors. Partial responses occurred in three dose-escalation patients: two with cutaneous melanoma and one with hepatocellular carcinoma. The point of sequencing TCRbeta in the periphery was to test whether ivuxolimab changed TCR sequence diversity and drove clonal T-cell expansion. The paper describes the monotherapy dose-escalation part (N ≈ 50 patients) of the phase I trial of ivuxolimab. Overall study outcomes, separate from this receptor: After ivuxolimab, expanded clones were on average more numerous among CD8+ T cells than among CD4+ T cells. At doses from 0.1 to 3.0 mg/kg, clonal expansion was seen in both CD4+ and CD8+ blood T cells between baseline and week 6. The antigen specificity of the clonally expanded peripheral T cells was not determined. Low levels of normalized T-cell clonal expansion were also seen in some patients who did not respond. In partial responders in the 0.1-3.0 mg/kg groups, normalized peripheral clonal expansion was found to be among the lowest, especially among CD8+ T cells.

Genomic DNA was isolated from the sorted cells so that the TCRbeta CDR3 region could be sequenced. TCRbeta CDR3 regions were sequenced using the immunoSEQ Assay. TCRdb took this table from immuneACCESS and kept in-frame rearrangements with V and J called. Such tables lack part of the clones; where checked against another copy, unresolved V genes explain under half of the gap, and the rest is unexplained. For this sample there are about 13,000 clones; over 80% appear just once. About a third of the sample lies in the top ten. As to this clone: What antigen it recognizes has not been identified. Per-base qualities were not stored, and no clone one base away is much larger.

At the junction V is shortened by 3 bases and J by 2 bases; bases outside the gene matches: 1. CDR1 and CDR2 were assigned from the germline V gene as SGDLS and YYNGEE. The CDR3 starts with the cysteine, ends with the phenylalanine, and has 14 residues. Only the CDR3 DNA stays, 42 bases, in frame from base 1. The trial excluded patients who had a history of autoimmune disease or who were on systemic immunosuppression. Peripheral blood for TCR sequencing was collected from all dose cohorts at baseline, on cycle 4 day 1, and on cycle 7 day 1. The samples were drawn from a first-in-human, open-label, multicenter phase I dose-escalation trial of ivuxolimab. Adults with locally advanced or metastatic melanoma, renal cell, hepatocellular, or head and neck squamous cell carcinoma were enrolled in the trial. Before TCR sequencing, CD4+ T cells and CD8+ T cells were sorted from peripheral blood as separate populations.

The TCR originated in an adult with an advanced solid tumor such as melanoma, head and neck, liver or kidney cancer. This chain joins TRBV9 to TRBJ1-4, with 7 central nucleotides matching TRBD1. The sequenced sample was CD4+ or CD8+ T cells sorted from blood, obtained in a trial of the OX40 agonist ivuxolimab. The CDR3 amino acid sequence is: CASSAGQTNEKLFF. The DNA reads as follows: TGTGCCAGCAGCGCGGGACAGACTAATGAAAAACTGTTTTTT. When the CDR3 is completed using the reference TRBV9 and TRBJ1-4 genes on either side, the full variable domain is DSGVTQTPKHLITATGQRVTLRCSPRSGDLSVYWYQQSLDQGLQFLIQYYNGEERAKGNILERFSAQQFPDLHSELNLSSLELGDSALYFCASSAGQTNEKLFFGSGTQLSVL.